The rows below give T cell receptor beta chains drawn from one sample of a study of cytomegalovirus exposure and HLA in healthy donors. Profiled with immunoSEQ multiplex PCR; TCRdb holds only in-frame clones, not every one. The sample yields about 90,000 clones, approximately 70% seen once. The sequencing input was PBMCs. The source is a woman between 45 and 60 years old in good health and CMV-seropositive. CDR3s include the opening cysteine and the closing phenylalanine or tryptophan. D genes are given only for firm matches. Clone sizes are given selectively: once, few, many, or a class where the clone is expanded.

v_gene	j_gene	abundance	d_gene	CDR3aa	CDR3nt
TRBV9	TRBJ2-3	.	.	CASSVATGSADTQYF	TGTGCCAGCAGCGTAGCTACCGGGTCTGCAGATACGCAGTATTTT
TRBV5-4	TRBJ1-2	.	TRBD1	CASSLDPNRQGVNYGYTF	TGTGCCAGCAGCTTGGACCCTAATAGACAGGGGGTTAACTATGGCTACACCTTC
TRBV6-6	TRBJ1-1	once	TRBD1	CASSLDRDVDEAFF	TGTGCCAGCAGTTTGGACAGGGACGTAGATGAAGCTTTCTTT
TRBV7-9	TRBJ2-7	once	TRBD2	CASSPLGLAGADYEQYF	TGTGCCAGCAGCCCCCTTGGGCTAGCGGGAGCGGACTACGAGCAGTACTTC
TRBV2	TRBJ2-1	.	.	CASIPDTSSYNEQFF	TGTGCCAGCATTCCTGATACTAGCTCCTACAATGAGCAGTTCTTC
TRBV5-4	TRBJ1-2	few	.	CASSLQLRANYGYTF	TGTGCCAGCAGCTTGCAACTGAGAGCTAACTATGGCTACACCTTC
TRBV10-3	TRBJ2-3	.	TRBD1	CASWTGGFGTDTQYF	TGTGCCTCTTGGACAGGGGGTTTTGGCACAGATACGCAGTATTTT
TRBV5-4	TRBJ1-1	few	.	CASSLEVRGYGIEAFF	TGTGCCAGCAGCTTGGAGGTCAGGGGTTATGGTATTGAAGCTTTCTTT
TRBV4-3	TRBJ2-7	.	TRBD1	CASSHRDRGYEQYF	TGCGCCAGCAGCCATCGGGACAGGGGCTACGAGCAGTACTTC
TRBV7-9	TRBJ2-7	.	TRBD1	CASSPPGTGAPYEQYF	TGTGCCAGCAGCCCCCCGGGGACAGGGGCTCCCTACGAGCAGTACTTC
TRBV7-6	TRBJ1-3	.	TRBD1	CASSLGTGGFGSGNTIYF	TGTGCCAGCAGCTTAGGGACAGGGGGCTTCGGGTCTGGAAACACCATATATTTT
TRBV19	TRBJ2-2	.	TRBD2	CASSPLATVDTGELFF	TGTGCCAGTAGTCCACTAGCGACCGTCGACACCGGGGAGCTGTTTTTT
TRBV10-1	TRBJ2-7	.	.	CASSEQGDEQYF	TGCGCCAGCAGTGAACAGGGCGACGAGCAGTACTTC
TRBV2	TRBJ1-5	once	.	CASSPRGAGQPQHF	TGTGCCAGCAGTCCCCGGGGGGCCGGACAGCCCCAGCATTTT
TRBV9	TRBJ2-3	.	.	CASSVSSTDTQYF	TGTGCCAGCAGCGTTTCTAGCACAGATACGCAGTATTTT
TRBV4-1	TRBJ2-2	few	.	CAGGGAGGNTGELFF	TGCGCCGGAGGGGGAGCAGGGGGTAACACCGGGGAGCTGTTTTTT
TRBV4-2	TRBJ2-5	once	TRBD2	CASSQTAGVIETQYF	TGTGCCAGCAGCCAGACAGCGGGAGTAATAGAGACCCAGTACTTC
TRBV7-6	TRBJ1-1	few	.	CASTKPGDRNTEAFF	TGTGCCAGCACTAAACCGGGGGATAGGAACACTGAAGCTTTCTTT
TRBV7-2	TRBJ2-1	.	.	CASSLLSPAIYNEQFF	TGTGCCAGCAGCTTACTCTCTCCAGCGATTTACAATGAGCAGTTCTTC
TRBV6-1	TRBJ2-7	.	TRBD2	CASSGGRASYEQYF	TGTGCCAGCAGTGGGGGGAGGGCCTCCTACGAGCAGTACTTC
TRBV11-1	TRBJ2-7	.	.	CASSSDTYEQYF	TGTGCCAGCAGCTCCGACACCTACGAGCAGTACTTC
TRBV5-8	TRBJ1-5	.	.	CASSKETGTQDQPQHF	TGTGCCAGCAGCAAAGAAACCGGGACACAAGATCAGCCCCAGCATTTT
TRBV11-3	TRBJ2-5	.	TRBD1	CASSPGGQGGVRETQYF	TGTGCCAGCAGCCCCGGCGGACAGGGCGGAGTTCGGGAGACCCAGTACTTC
TRBV15	TRBJ2-1	.	.	CATSATRWVANEQFF	TGTGCCACCAGCGCCACTAGATGGGTGGCCAATGAGCAGTTCTTC
TRBV5-1	TRBJ2-7	.	.	CASSLVQSVSEQYF	TGCGCCAGCAGCTTGGTACAGTCCGTATCCGAGCAGTACTTC
TRBV7-7	TRBJ2-5	.	.	CASSLLGQGWEETQYF	TGTGCCAGCAGCCTGCTTGGGCAGGGGTGGGAAGAGACCCAGTACTTC
TRBV30	TRBJ1-2	few	.	CAWSYVRLGGYTF	TGTGCCTGGAGTTACGTGAGGCTGGGTGGCTACACCTTC
TRBV11-2	TRBJ2-3	.	TRBD1	CASRDGTGRPNTDTQYF	TGTGCCAGCAGAGACGGGACAGGGAGGCCAAACACAGATACGCAGTATTTT
TRBV28	TRBJ2-1	.	.	CASAGLANEQFF	TGTGCCAGCGCCGGCCTAGCGAATGAGCAGTTCTTC
TRBV18	TRBJ1-1	once	.	CASSPPSRGTEAFF	TGTGCCAGCTCACCCCCCTCCCGCGGGACTGAAGCTTTCTTT
TRBV11-2	TRBJ2-7	.	.	CASSLDLGGLKYEQYF	TGTGCCAGCAGCTTAGATCTGGGGGGGCTAAAGTACGAGCAGTACTTC
TRBV6-1	TRBJ2-3	.	TRBD1	CASGDRVTDTQYF	TGTGCCAGTGGGGACAGGGTTACAGATACGCAGTATTTT
TRBV6-6	TRBJ1-1	.	.	CASSDPPGTEAFF	TGTGCCAGCAGCGACCCCCCGGGGACTGAAGCTTTCTTT
TRBV19	TRBJ2-1	few	TRBD2	CASSIRSSGTYNEQFF	TGTGCCAGTAGTATAAGATCTAGCGGAACCTACAATGAGCAGTTCTTC
TRBV15	TRBJ2-1	.	.	CATSRDGGNNEQFF	TGTGCCACCAGCAGAGATGGGGGGAACAATGAGCAGTTCTTC
TRBV19	TRBJ1-1	.	.	CASTSGLNTEAFF	TGTGCCAGTACGTCCGGGTTGAACACTGAAGCTTTCTTT
TRBV5-6	TRBJ2-7	.	.	CASSLGNSYEQYF	TGTGCCAGCAGCTTGGGCAATAGCTACGAGCAGTACTTC
TRBV27	TRBJ2-7	.	TRBD2	CASSPAGGYEQYF	TGTGCCAGCAGTCCAGCGGGAGGATACGAGCAGTACTTC
TRBV11-2	TRBJ2-7	.	TRBD1	CASSTPGQRPYEQYF	TGTGCCAGCAGTACACCGGGACAGAGGCCCTACGAGCAGTACTTC
TRBV21-1	TRBJ2-1	.	.	CASSKKPVTSGSRDEQFF	TGTGCCAGCAGCAAAAAACCCGTGACTAGCGGGAGCAGGGATGAGCAGTTCTTC
TRBV18	TRBJ2-7	few	.	CASSPGTSKYEQYF	TGTGCCAGCTCACCAGGGACTTCAAAATACGAGCAGTACTTC
TRBV15	TRBJ2-7	.	.	CATSRDQDRRYEQYF	TGTGCCACCAGCAGAGATCAAGACAGGCGGTACGAGCAGTACTTC
TRBV9	TRBJ2-1	.	TRBD1	CASSVTGTGAYNEQFF	TGTGCCAGCAGCGTCACCGGGACAGGGGCATACAATGAGCAGTTCTTC
TRBV18	TRBJ1-1	once	TRBD1	CASSPLTGLNTEAFF	TGTGCCAGCTCACCTTTGACAGGGCTGAACACTGAAGCTTTCTTT
TRBV6-1	TRBJ1-1	.	.	CASSLTGNTEAFF	TGTGCCAGCAGCCTGACAGGGAACACTGAAGCTTTCTTT